This T cell receptor beta chain comes out of a study of vaccination and CD4 T cells after COVID-19. With respect to this clonotype: As yet, its antigen is unknown.

Researchers used the Oncomine TCR Beta short-read assay to sequence DNA from cultured CD4+ T cells. Each CDR3 protein gets one entry after TCRdb re-called the PCR reads with MiXCR. The table shows fewer than 20,000 distinct CDR3 sequences, with around three fifths occurring only once. This CDR3 comprises 15 residues. Germline V gene sequence: CDR1 SNHLY, CDR2 FYNNEI. V trimming: 4 bases; J trimming: 3 bases; junction bases outside the gene matches: 5. Treatment indicated: roughly 11-day PBMC culture with coronavirus spike peptide pools or control peptides (ViraFEST assay). This TCR derives from a human donor who had recovered from COVID-19. The chain uses TRBV2 and TRBJ2-1, with 8 bases fitting TRBD2. The material sequenced was CD4+ T cells from blood, cultured in vitro. CDR3 nucleotide sequence: TGTGCCAGCAGTGCCGCGACTAGCGTCTACAATGAGCAGTTCTTC. Its translation is CASSAATSVYNEQFF.